A selection of T cell receptor beta chains follows, all from one sample in a study of regulatory T cells in long-lasting Graves disease. Using its own MiXCR run on the multiplex PCR reads, TCRdb lists one record per CDR3 protein. The sample has about 430,000 distinct CDR3 sequences, roughly a fifth seen once. Specimen: peripheral blood mononuclear cells (PBMCs), collected when the disease was refractory, from a patient treated with antithyroid drugs. Every receptor here comes from a female donor with Graves disease. Each CDR3 is given with its conserved first and last residue. The order of the fields is CDR3 protein, CDR3 DNA, J gene, V gene, D gene, clone size. A D gene is named only where the DNA matches it firmly. Clone size is not always given. Where it is, it says once, few, many or a class for expanded clones.

CDR3aa: CAISEGNRGLDGYTF
CDR3nt: TGTGCCATCAGTGAAGGGAACAGGGGGCTGGATGGCTACACCTTC
j_gene: TRBJ1-2
v_gene: TRBV10-3
d_gene: TRBD1
abundance: many

CDR3aa: CASLAYTGELFF
CDR3nt: TGTGCCAGCCTAGCATACACCGGGGAGCTGTTTTTT
j_gene: TRBJ2-2
v_gene: TRBV28
d_gene: -
abundance: few

CDR3aa: CSATERLAEYQETQYF
CDR3nt: TGCAGTGCGACAGAGAGGTTAGCGGAGTACCAAGAGACCCAGTACTTC
j_gene: TRBJ2-5
v_gene: TRBV20-1
d_gene: -
abundance: -

CDR3aa: CASSGSYNEKLFF
CDR3nt: TGTGCCAGCAGCGGGAGTTATAATGAAAAACTGTTTTTT
j_gene: TRBJ1-4
v_gene: TRBV27
d_gene: -
abundance: many

CDR3aa: CASSSGTSGRAVTQYF
CDR3nt: TGTGCCAGCAGCTCCGGGACTAGCGGGAGGGCCGTTACGCAGTATTTT
j_gene: TRBJ2-3
v_gene: TRBV9
d_gene: TRBD2
abundance: -

CDR3aa: CASTEAGETQYF
CDR3nt: TGTGCCAGCACGGAAGCAGGGGAGACCCAGTACTTC
j_gene: TRBJ2-5
v_gene: TRBV28
d_gene: -
abundance: many

CDR3aa: CASSHRDPLLFTDTQYF
CDR3nt: TGTGCCAGCAGCCACCGGGACCCCCTACTCTTCACAGATACGCAGTATTTT
j_gene: TRBJ2-3
v_gene: TRBV27
d_gene: -
abundance: -

CDR3aa: CASSRFWTGETEAFF
CDR3nt: TGTGCCAGCAGCCGATTCTGGACAGGGGAGACTGAAGCTTTCTTT
j_gene: TRBJ1-1
v_gene: TRBV28
d_gene: TRBD1
abundance: many

CDR3aa: CASSLRRVDQPQHF
CDR3nt: TGTGCCAGCAGTTTGAGGAGGGTGGATCAGCCCCAGCATTTT
j_gene: TRBJ1-5
v_gene: TRBV12-3/TRBV12-4
d_gene: -
abundance: many

CDR3aa: CASSLAGVSGEQYF
CDR3nt: TGTGCCAGCAGTTTAGCGGGAGTGTCGGGCGAGCAGTACTTC
j_gene: TRBJ2-7
v_gene: TRBV12-3/TRBV12-4
d_gene: -
abundance: -

CDR3aa: CSVETTLAGGPFEQFF
CDR3nt: TGCAGCGTTGAGACGACCTTAGCGGGAGGGCCTTTTGAGCAGTTCTTC
j_gene: TRBJ2-1
v_gene: TRBV29-1
d_gene: TRBD2
abundance: -

CDR3aa: CSVEDTESRATEAFF
CDR3nt: TGCAGCGTTGAAGATACCGAGAGCAGAGCCACTGAAGCTTTCTTT
j_gene: TRBJ1-1
v_gene: TRBV29-1
d_gene: -
abundance: few

CDR3aa: CASSPMGGRAPYGYTF
CDR3nt: TGTGCCAGCAGCCCTATGGGTGGTAGGGCTCCCTATGGCTACACCTTC
j_gene: TRBJ1-2
v_gene: TRBV28
d_gene: -
abundance: many

CDR3aa: CASSLDRGNEKLFF
CDR3nt: TGTGCCAGCAGTTTGGACAGGGGCAATGAAAAACTGTTTTTT
j_gene: TRBJ1-4
v_gene: TRBV2
d_gene: TRBD1
abundance: many

CDR3aa: CSVEQVLETQYF
CDR3nt: TGCAGTGTTGAGCAGGTGCTAGAGACCCAGTACTTC
j_gene: TRBJ2-5
v_gene: TRBV20-1
d_gene: -
abundance: many

CDR3aa: CASSLSRVGELFF
CDR3nt: TGTGCCAGCAGCTTATCGCGTGTCGGGGAGCTGTTTTTT
j_gene: TRBJ2-2
v_gene: TRBV11-3
d_gene: -
abundance: few

CDR3aa: CASSLRSWDEQYF
CDR3nt: TGTGCCAGCAGCTTAAGGAGTTGGGACGAGCAGTACTTC
j_gene: TRBJ2-7
v_gene: TRBV7-3
d_gene: -
abundance: -

CDR3aa: CASSWPIQAGSTDTQYF
CDR3nt: TGCGCCAGCAGCTGGCCGATCCAAGCGGGCAGCACAGATACGCAGTATTTT
j_gene: TRBJ2-3
v_gene: TRBV5-1
d_gene: -
abundance: few

CDR3aa: CASSPGALKASNEQFF
CDR3nt: TGTGCCAGCAGCCCCGGGGCATTAAAGGCATCCAATGAGCAGTTCTTC
j_gene: TRBJ2-1
v_gene: TRBV4-2
d_gene: -
abundance: -

CDR3aa: CASSLGGTETGELFF
CDR3nt: TGTGCCAGCAGCTTAGGAGGGACGGAGACCGGGGAGCTGTTTTTT
j_gene: TRBJ2-2
v_gene: TRBV7-3
d_gene: -
abundance: many

CDR3aa: CASSQEQNLYEQYF
CDR3nt: TGCGCCAGCAGCCAAGAACAGAATCTTTACGAGCAGTACTTC
j_gene: TRBJ2-7
v_gene: TRBV4-1
d_gene: -
abundance: -

CDR3aa: CASSRGGANEQYF
CDR3nt: TGTGCCAGCAGCCGAGGGGGAGCCAACGAGCAGTACTTC
j_gene: TRBJ2-7
v_gene: TRBV28
d_gene: -
abundance: -

CDR3aa: CAISDETANTGELFF
CDR3nt: TGTGCCATCAGTGACGAGACAGCGAACACCGGGGAGCTGTTTTTT
j_gene: TRBJ2-2
v_gene: TRBV10-3
d_gene: -
abundance: few

CDR3aa: CASSHIGNQETQYF
CDR3nt: TGTGCCAGCAGCCATATCGGCAACCAAGAGACCCAGTACTTC
j_gene: TRBJ2-5
v_gene: TRBV14
d_gene: -
abundance: -

CDR3aa: CASSLERTDSYEQYF
CDR3nt: TGTGCCAGCAGCTTAGAGAGGACGGATTCCTACGAGCAGTACTTC
j_gene: TRBJ2-7
v_gene: TRBV7-9
d_gene: -
abundance: few

CDR3aa: CASSPPLPGGGGTDTQYF
CDR3nt: TGTGCCAGCAGCCCTCCCCTCCCCGGAGGCGGCGGCACAGATACGCAGTATTTT
j_gene: TRBJ2-3
v_gene: TRBV7-6
d_gene: -
abundance: -

CDR3aa: CSVECPDAGGPIVYNEQFF
CDR3nt: TGCAGCGTTGAATGCCCCGATGCGGGAGGGCCTATCGTCTACAATGAGCAGTTCTTC
j_gene: TRBJ2-1
v_gene: TRBV29-1
d_gene: TRBD2
abundance: -

CDR3aa: CASSLDGRTDTQYF
CDR3nt: TGTGCCAGCAGTTTAGACGGGAGGACAGATACGCAGTATTTT
j_gene: TRBJ2-3
v_gene: TRBV6-2/TRBV6-3
d_gene: TRBD2
abundance: -

CDR3aa: CSGVGTQTSYEQYF
CDR3nt: TGCAGTGGCGTCGGGACCCAAACTTCCTACGAGCAGTACTTC
j_gene: TRBJ2-7
v_gene: TRBV20-1
d_gene: -
abundance: few

CDR3aa: CSVLTGGSEAFF
CDR3nt: TGCAGCGTTCTGACAGGGGGGAGTGAAGCTTTCTTT
j_gene: TRBJ1-1
v_gene: TRBV29-1
d_gene: TRBD1
abundance: many

CDR3aa: CASSSPLAGGEQYF
CDR3nt: TGTGCCAGCAGCTCCCCACTAGCGGGAGGCGAGCAGTACTTC
j_gene: TRBJ2-7
v_gene: TRBV13
d_gene: TRBD2
abundance: few

CDR3aa: CSVEDWGENTEAFF
CDR3nt: TGCAGCGTTGAAGATTGGGGGGAGAACACTGAAGCTTTCTTT
j_gene: TRBJ1-1
v_gene: TRBV29-1
d_gene: -
abundance: -

CDR3aa: CASSQASGSETQYF
CDR3nt: TGCGCCAGCAGCCAAGCCAGTGGTTCAGAGACCCAGTACTTC
j_gene: TRBJ2-5
v_gene: TRBV4-1
d_gene: -
abundance: -

CDR3aa: CASSYSSGSGQPQHF
CDR3nt: TGTGCCAGCAGTTACTCGTCAGGGTCAGGTCAGCCCCAGCATTTT
j_gene: TRBJ1-5
v_gene: TRBV6-5
d_gene: -
abundance: few

CDR3aa: CSASYRGNTGELFF
CDR3nt: TGCAGTGCCTCCTACAGGGGTAACACCGGGGAGCTGTTTTTT
j_gene: TRBJ2-2
v_gene: TRBV20-1
d_gene: TRBD1
abundance: many

CDR3aa: CASSFGETYEQYF
CDR3nt: TGTGCCAGCAGTTTTGGGGAAACCTACGAGCAGTACTTC
j_gene: TRBJ2-7
v_gene: TRBV27
d_gene: -
abundance: many

CDR3aa: CSAEDGELGTGELFF
CDR3nt: TGCAGCGCCGAAGATGGGGAGTTGGGCACCGGGGAGCTGTTTTTT
j_gene: TRBJ2-2
v_gene: TRBV29-1
d_gene: -
abundance: many

CDR3aa: CASSGLKSGEAFF
CDR3nt: TGTGCCAGCAGCGGGTTAAAATCGGGTGAAGCTTTCTTT
j_gene: TRBJ1-1
v_gene: TRBV6-1
d_gene: -
abundance: many

CDR3aa: CASSTTGNTEAFF
CDR3nt: TGTGCCAGCAGCACGACAGGAAACACTGAAGCTTTCTTT
j_gene: TRBJ1-1
v_gene: TRBV12-3/TRBV12-4
d_gene: -
abundance: many

CDR3aa: CASSPTGFSSYEQYF
CDR3nt: TGTGCCAGCAGCCCGACAGGGTTCAGCTCCTACGAGCAGTACTTC
j_gene: TRBJ2-7
v_gene: TRBV11-2
d_gene: TRBD1
abundance: -

CDR3aa: CASSSGTSGSVLAKNIQYF
CDR3nt: TGTGCCAGCAGCTCCGGGACTAGCGGGAGCGTACTAGCCAAAAACATTCAGTACTTC
j_gene: TRBJ2-4
v_gene: TRBV28
d_gene: TRBD2
abundance: many

CDR3aa: CSARPLGGELFF
CDR3nt: TGCAGTGCTAGGCCCTTGGGGGGGGAGCTGTTTTTT
j_gene: TRBJ2-2
v_gene: TRBV20-1
d_gene: -
abundance: few

CDR3aa: CASISPGDFFNYGYTF
CDR3nt: TGTGCCAGCATCTCCCCCGGAGACTTTTTCAACTATGGCTACACCTTC
j_gene: TRBJ1-2
v_gene: TRBV6-1
d_gene: -
abundance: many

CDR3aa: CAIQPGLVSGGELFF
CDR3nt: TGTGCCATACAACCGGGACTAGTTTCTGGCGGGGAGCTGTTTTTT
j_gene: TRBJ2-2
v_gene: TRBV12-3/TRBV12-4
d_gene: TRBD2
abundance: many

CDR3aa: CASGGTAKNQPQHF
CDR3nt: TGTGCCAGCGGAGGGACGGCTAAAAATCAGCCCCAGCATTTT
j_gene: TRBJ1-5
v_gene: TRBV7-9
d_gene: -
abundance: -

CDR3aa: CASSQEGGPEAFF
CDR3nt: TGCGCCAGCAGCCAAGAGGGGGGCCCTGAAGCTTTCTTT
j_gene: TRBJ1-1
v_gene: TRBV4-1
d_gene: -
abundance: many

CDR3aa: CSASLGTRNQPQHF
CDR3nt: TGCAGTGCTAGTTTGGGTACGCGCAATCAGCCCCAGCATTTT
j_gene: TRBJ1-5
v_gene: TRBV20-1
d_gene: -
abundance: -

CDR3aa: CASTSLVRGQSSGANVLTF
CDR3nt: TGTGCCAGCACTAGTTTAGTTCGGGGTCAGAGCTCTGGGGCCAACGTCCTGACTTTC
j_gene: TRBJ2-6
v_gene: TRBV28
d_gene: -
abundance: few

CDR3aa: CASSHRLAGDTGELFF
CDR3nt: TGCGCCAGCAGCCACAGACTAGCGGGAGACACCGGGGAGCTGTTTTTT
j_gene: TRBJ2-2
v_gene: TRBV4-1
d_gene: TRBD2
abundance: -

CDR3aa: CSVVGGETGNTIYF
CDR3nt: TGCAGCGTTGTGGGAGGAGAGACTGGAAACACCATATATTTT
j_gene: TRBJ1-3
v_gene: TRBV29-1
d_gene: -
abundance: few

CDR3aa: CSARPPLAGFHEQYF
CDR3nt: TGCAGTGCTAGACCACCCCTAGCGGGATTTCACGAGCAGTACTTC
j_gene: TRBJ2-7
v_gene: TRBV20-1
d_gene: TRBD2
abundance: many

CDR3aa: CAWRVRRKLFF
CDR3nt: TGTGCCTGGAGGGTTCGTCGGAAACTGTTTTTT
j_gene: TRBJ1-4
v_gene: TRBV30
d_gene: -
abundance: many

CDR3aa: CASSLQGVGNTF
CDR3nt: TGTGCCAGCAGTTTGCAGGGGGTTGGCAACACCTTC
j_gene: TRBJ1-2
v_gene: TRBV27
d_gene: TRBD1
abundance: -

CDR3aa: CATSDARGPQETQYF
CDR3nt: TGTGCCACCAGTGATGCCCGGGGGCCACAAGAGACCCAGTACTTC
j_gene: TRBJ2-5
v_gene: TRBV24-1
d_gene: -
abundance: many

CDR3aa: CATSSGQGARTEAFF
CDR3nt: TGTGCCACCAGCAGTGGACAGGGGGCGCGCACTGAAGCTTTCTTT
j_gene: TRBJ1-1
v_gene: TRBV15
d_gene: TRBD1
abundance: -